This TCR beta chain emerged from a study of blood T cells in healthy people across ages (dated by TCRdb to about 2015). For context, the study as a whole: In model experiments, template switching captured about one uniquely barcoded TCR beta cDNA molecule for every two T cells. Using deep sequencing normalized with unique cDNA molecular identifiers, the study measured how TCR beta repertoire diversity changes with age. Donors were grouped into four age groups: young (average approximately 15 years), middle-aged (roughly 37), aged (around 66) and long-lived (just over 80). To avoid experimental bias, donors of different ages were distributed randomly across sequencing lanes. Using the same blood draw, the study looked at two additional independent replicas of 1 million unique cDNA reads for two donors, one aged 18 to 30 and the other aged 80 or older.

CDR1 SNHLY and CDR2 FYNNEI were looked up in the germline V gene. Unmatched junction bases come to 2, with V trimmed by 6 bases and J by 2 bases. Taken from cysteine to phenylalanine, the CDR3 has 16 residues. Only the CDR3 part of the read is kept: 48 bases, read in frame from the first base. Library prep was done by 5' RACE. The data were produced on an Illumina HiSeq 2500. A second PCR of about 7 to 12 cycles was run with a J-beta primer mix and a sample-barcoded 5' primer. Each TCR beta cDNA molecule received a unique molecular identifier from a template-switch 5' adaptor carrying 12 random nucleotides. Each sample yielded at least 2.5 million CDR3-containing paired-end reads. The Mint cDNA synthesis kit, primed by a TRBC-specific oligonucleotide, was used to synthesize first-strand cDNA from all RNA. Following uracil-DNA glycosylase treatment, all cDNA underwent a first 18-cycle PCR with the universal primers M1SS and BC2_uni_R. In the original analysis: For normalization, 1 million high-quality reads were randomly selected from each sample, with every read carrying a distinct molecular identifier. Instead of being binned into consensus sequences, reads that shared molecular identifiers were thrown out. CDR3 identification, clonotype clustering and error correction used MiTCR with a Q25 quality threshold and the strictest error-elimination algorithm. A nonparametric unseen species model using Euler transformation provided a lower-bound estimate of total TCR beta diversity. TCRdb reran the public reads through fastp at Q25 and MiXCR, keeping productive beta chains. For every CDR3 protein sequence, its rows merge into one entry that carries the most common genes and DNA. TCRdb, not the original authors, processed these V and J calls. A total of roughly 2 million distinct CDR3 sequences appear in this sample, around half of them only once. Jointly, the top ten make up 2.1% of the sample.

The paper as a whole reports these results and caveats: Because donor CMV infection status was unknown, age-related changes in expanded clonotypes were potentially confounded. Observed TCR beta diversity correlated strongly with the percentage of naive T cells measured by flow cytometry. Compared with the aged group, more naive CD4+ T cells, fewer expanded clones and increased TCR diversity were shown by the long-lived group, suggesting age selection. Observed TCR beta diversity per million T cells fell roughly linearly with age, and a significant reduction was already apparent by age approximately 40. Because profiling used bulk unsorted PBMCs, naive and antigen-experienced compartments could not be compared conclusively. Estimates of total diversity based on one million sequenced T cells were regarded as lower bounds and as underestimates.

A note on this clonotype: This clone's antigen is unknown. Base qualities were left out, and no much larger clone turns up one base away.

Donors were around 37 systemically healthy Caucasian individuals from Russia aged 6 to 90 years. Each donor gave ten milliliters of peripheral blood, collected into EDTA-treated Vacutainer tubes. PBMCs were isolated by Ficoll-Paque density-gradient centrifugation, with at least 7 million obtained per sample. Trizol reagent was used to extract total RNA from PBMCs, with at least 6 micrograms per sample. For every donor, flow cytometry on a PBMC aliquot measured the percentage of naive CD45RAhigh/CD27high T cells. The V and J segments used are TRBV2 and TRBJ2-6; 12 of the junction bases match TRBD2. Sequencing was carried out using blood. The receptor was derived from a woman in her thirties or forties in good health. The DNA sequence reads TGTGCCAGCAGACTAGCGGGGGGTACTGGGGCCAACGTCCTGACTTTC. It translates as CASRLAGGTGANVLTF.